This T cell receptor beta chain was retrieved from a study of T-cell reconstitution after alpha-beta-depleted transplantation in children. A TCRbeta library incorporating unique molecular identifiers was prepared. Each CDR3 protein gets one entry after TCRdb re-called the PCR reads with MiXCR. The sample has roughly 90,000 distinct CDR3 sequences; 9% to 15% are singletons. The CDR3 runs to 13 residues. The V end was cut by 7 bases, the J end by 5 bases, with 12 bases between. Germline V gene sequence: CDR1 LNHDA, CDR2 SQIVND (reference sequence). The clonotype was recovered from a human donor who donated a stem cell graft to a child with inherited bone marrow failure. This chain uses TRBV19 with TRBJ1-5; D remains unclear. Sequenced material: PBMCs from the stem cell graft donor, taken from the stem cell graft. CDR3 DNA: TGTGCCAGTACGGACCTCACCCATCAGCCCCAGCATTTT. Translation: CASTDLTHQPQHF. Together with reference TRBV19 and TRBJ1-5, the CDR3 gives the full variable domain: DGGITQSPKYLFRKEGQNVTLSCEQNLNHDAMYWYRQDPGQGLRLIYYSQIVNDFQKGDIAEGYSVSREKKESFPLTVTSAQKNPTAFYLCASTDLTHQPQHFGDGTRLSIL.